This T cell receptor beta chain was captured by sequencing in a study of vaccination and CD4 T cells after COVID-19. Germline V gene sequence: CDR1 SEHNR, CDR2 FQNEAQ (reference sequence). This CDR3 comprises 16 residues. Germline trimming cut 5 bases from V and 7 bases from J; bases unmatched to any gene: 11. TCRdb independently ran MiXCR on the PCR reads; one entry per CDR3 protein. The data contain 15,000 to 16,000 distinct CDR3 sequences, around 69% of them singletons. The TCR comes from a human donor who had recovered from COVID-19. This sample comprised CD4+ T cells from blood, obtained after SARS-CoV-2 vaccination. This rearrangement joins TRBV7-9 to TRBJ2-1; 10 nucleotides agree with TRBD2. Here the CDR3 DNA reads TGTGCCAGCAGCCGCCTCGGTGGTAGCGGGGGGAATGAGCAGTTCTTC. Translated, it gives CASSRLGGSGGNEQFF.